A selection of T cell receptor beta chains follows, all from one sample in a study of identical twins. MiXCR, applied by TCRdb to the 5' RACE reads, yields one record per CDR3 protein. Here the sample spans 200,000 to 300,000 distinct CDR3 sequences, around 7.6% being singletons. The data also belong to a second study, concerning yellow fever vaccine responses in identical twins.

Sequences were obtained from CD8+ T cells sorted from blood. These receptor sequences come from a woman younger than 30 in good health. The CDR3 runs from the conserved cysteine through the conserved F or W. D genes are given only for firm matches. Clone size appears in some rows only: once, few, many, or a class for an expanded clone.

18 | TRBD1 | TRBJ2-1 | NA | TRBV24-1 | CATSGFRDRDRSAHEQFF | TGTGCCACCAGTGGGTTCCGGGACAGGGATAGATCGGCCCATGAGCAGTTCTTC
17 | TRBD2 | TRBJ2-1 | NA | TRBV15 | CATSTHPAGTSSNEQFF | TGTGCCACCAGCACCCACCCGGCGGGGACTAGCAGCAATGAGCAGTTCTTC
15 | NA | TRBJ1-6 | few | TRBV28 | CASSLARLHSSPLHF | TGTGCCAGCAGTTTGGCGCGCCTCCATAGTTCACCCCTCCACTTT
12 | NA | TRBJ1-2 | few | TRBV12-3/TRBV12-4 | CASSPRQYGYTF | TGTGCCAGCAGTCCGCGACAGTATGGCTACACCTTC
12 | NA | TRBJ2-1 | few | TRBV27 | CASVSDHNEQFF | TGTGCCAGCGTATCCGATCACAATGAGCAGTTCTTC
14 | TRBD1 | TRBJ1-1 | many | TRBV5-1 | CASSSTGFKTEAFF | TGCGCCAGCAGCTCGACAGGGTTTAAGACTGAAGCTTTCTTT
12 | TRBD1 | TRBJ1-2 | few | TRBV10-2 | CASSDQGGGYTF | TGCGCCAGCAGTGACCAGGGGGGTGGCTACACCTTC
14 | NA | TRBJ2-3 | NA | TRBV11-2 | CSSSLVGMGNTQYF | TGTTCCAGCAGCTTAGTCGGGATGGGAAATACGCAGTATTTT
13 | NA | TRBJ2-7 | many | TRBV29-1 | CSVEVDRPYEQYF | TGCAGCGTTGAAGTGGACAGACCCTACGAGCAGTACTTC
16 | NA | TRBJ2-1 | few | TRBV7-9 | CASSWSRDSSYNEQFF | TGTGCCAGCAGCTGGAGCCGGGACTCCTCCTACAATGAGCAGTTCTTC
17 | NA | TRBJ2-7 | NA | TRBV7-8 | CASSFSLGRDVNYEQYF | TGTGCCAGCAGCTTCTCGTTGGGGCGGGACGTGAATTACGAGCAGTACTTC
15 | TRBD2 | TRBJ2-7 | many | TRBV5-1 | CASSLGSGLPYEQYF | TGCGCCAGCAGCTTGGGTAGCGGGCTTCCCTACGAGCAGTACTTC
14 | NA | TRBJ2-1 | NA | TRBV9 | CASSVENYYNEQFF | TGTGCCAGCAGCGTAGAGAACTACTACAATGAGCAGTTCTTC
13 | TRBD2 | TRBJ2-1 | NA | TRBV6-5 | CASSYSGGGEQFF | TGTGCCAGCAGTTACTCCGGGGGGGGTGAGCAGTTCTTC
15 | TRBD1 | TRBJ2-3 | NA | TRBV11-2 | CASSLGQGQADTQYF | TGTGCCAGCAGCTTAGGCCAGGGACAGGCCGATACGCAGTATTTT
16 | NA | TRBJ2-1 | many | TRBV11-2 | CASSLGATTFDNEQFF | TGTGCCAGCAGCTTAGGGGCCACCACGTTCGACAATGAGCAGTTCTTC